These 21 T cell receptor beta chains share one sample of origin, sequenced in a study of T cells in narcolepsy. Sequenced by immunoSEQ multiplex PCR; TCRdb stores in-frame clones only, minus some. The sample records about 25,000 clones, roughly 80% being singletons. The source material was CD45RA- memory CD4+ T cells from PBMCs. These receptors came from a human donor with narcolepsy.

The table lists this clone with a count of one. The rearrangement joins TRBV2 to TRBJ2-2; TRBD2 is a possible D gene (6 bases). Trimming cost V 7 bases and J 3 bases, with 15 bases left between them. The V gene's germline CDR1 is SNHLY and CDR2 FYNNEI. The CDR3 has 15 residues. In DNA form, the CDR3 reads TGTGCCAGCAAGGCGAGCCGGGGGTACACCGGGGAGCTGTTTTTT. Translation: CASKASRGYTGELFF. Full variable domain (outside the CDR3, taken from reference TRBV2 and TRBJ2-2): EPEVTQTPSHQVTQMGQEVILRCVPISNHLYFYWYRQILGQKVEFLVSFYNNEISEKSEIFDDQFSVERPDGSNFTLKIRSTKLEDSAMYFCASKASRGYTGELFFGEGSRLTVL.

V and J are TRBV6-6 and TRBJ1-2; D perhaps matches TRBD1 (5 bases). The ends were cut back, 5 bases at V and 8 bases at J, with 18 bases in the middle. CDR3 length equals 14 residues. CDR1 and CDR2 from the germline V gene are MNHNY and SVGAGI (reference sequence). CDR3 region: CASSPLQAQGGYTF. DNA for the CDR3: TGTGCCAGCAGTCCTTTACAGGCCCAGGGAGGCTACACCTTC.

The genes are TRBV6-6 and TRBJ1-1; D gene uncertain. The CDR3 length is 13 residues. Germline values: CDR1 MNHNY, CDR2 SVGAGI (reference sequence). Trimming cost V 6 bases and J 1 base, with 9 bases left between them. The chain's CDR3 is CASRTDGNTEAFF. The CDR3, as DNA: TGTGCCAGCAGAACGGACGGGAACACTGAAGCTTTCTTT.

The CDR3 here is CASSPGQGFSYEQYF. The CDR3 DNA reads as TGTGCCAGCAGCCCGGGACAGGGGTTCTCCTACGAGCAGTACTTC. The V gene is TRBV28, the J gene TRBJ2-7; the match to TRBD1 covers 10 bases. The CDR3 is made up of 15 amino acids. Germline CDR1 and CDR2: MDHEN and SYDVKM. V shed 6 bases, J shed 0 bases, and the junction held 5 bases outside the gene matches.

The chain is built from TRBV7-2 and TRBJ1-3, with 7 bases fitting TRBD1. CDR3 length equals 15 residues. J lost 2 bases, V lost 2 bases, and 3 bases had no gene match. Germline V lookup: CDR1 SGHTA, CDR2 FQGNSA. The CDR3 coding sequence is TGTGCCAGCAGCTTACAGGGGGGACCTGGAAACACCATATATTTT. Translating gives CASSLQGGPGNTIYF. Complete variable domain (other parts from reference TRBV7-2 and TRBJ1-3): GAGVSQSPSNKVTEKGKDVELRCDPISGHTALYWYRQSLGQGLEFLIYFQGNSAPDKSGLPSDRFSAERTGGSVSTLTIQRTQQEDSAVYLCASSLQGGPGNTIYFGEGSWLTVV.

J is TRBJ2-5 and V is TRBV27; D remains ambiguous. CDR1 is MNHEY, CDR2 SMNVEV, per germline (reference sequence). The CDR3 is 11 amino acids. V dropped 8 bases and J dropped 5 bases, with 9 bases sitting between them. The CDR3 spells CASRIGETQYF. For the CDR3, the DNA is TGTGCCAGCCGAATTGGTGAGACCCAGTACTTC.

This chain connects TRBV11-2 to TRBJ1-1; D gene ambiguous. V lost 1 base, J lost 2 bases, and 8 bases lay in between. Germline V gene sequence: CDR1 SGHAT, CDR2 FQNNGV. The CDR3 has 14 amino acids. The CDR3 bases are TGTGCCAGCAGCTTAGGTGCCGGAAACACTGAAGCTTTCTTT. This translates into CASSLGAGNTEAFF.

The CDR3 reads CASSQGNANNEQFF. In DNA, the CDR3 is TGTGCCAGCAGCCAAGGGAACGCTAACAATGAGCAGTTCTTC. The chain employs TRBV14 and TRBJ2-1, with D unclear. The V and J ends lost 1 base and 5 bases respectively, with 9 bases between them. CDR3 length: 14 amino acids. CDR1 is SGHDN, CDR2 FVKESK, per germline.

Only one count was recorded for this clone. The chain combines TRBV19 with TRBJ2-7; no clear D gene. Germline-derived CDR1 and CDR2 are LNHDA and SQIVND (reference sequence). The CDR3 covers 13 residues. Trimming left V 8 bases short and J 0 bases short, with 11 bases between. CDR3 DNA: TGTGCCAGTCGAAAATTAGGCTCCTACGAGCAGTACTTC. It encodes CASRKLGSYEQYF.

The chain is built from TRBV15 and TRBJ2-7, with 7 bases identical to TRBD2. There are 14 residues in the CDR3. Germline V gives CDR1 LNHNV, CDR2 YYDKDF (reference sequence). V was clipped by 4 bases and J by 3 bases; unmatched bases: 6. Here the CDR3 DNA reads TGTGCCACCAGCACCCGGGGCGGGGGCTACGAGCAGTACTTC. It encodes CATSTRGGGYEQYF. The full variable domain, completed using reference TRBV15 and TRBJ2-7, is DAMVIQNPRYQVTQFGKPVTLSCSQTLNHNVMYWYQQKSSQAPKLLFHYYDKDFNNEADTPDNFQSRRPNTSFCFLDIRSPGLGDTAMYLCATSTRGGGYEQYFGPGTRLTVT.

The genes are TRBV2 and TRBJ2-7; 13 nucleotides align to TRBD2. Germline CDR1 is SNHLY and CDR2 is FYNNEI. V lost 6 bases, J lost 6 bases, and 2 bases stayed unmatched. This CDR3 spans 13 amino acids. This chain's CDR3 is CASRGLAGIEQYF. The CDR3 nucleotides are TGTGCCAGCAGGGGACTAGCGGGAATCGAGCAGTACTTC.

V and J are TRBV28 and TRBJ1-3; D call uncertain. V shed 4 bases and J shed 0 bases, with 10 bases lying between them. CDR1 is MDHEN and CDR2 is SYDVKM in the germline V gene. This CDR3 is 15 amino acids long. CDR3 loop: CASSSGYSSGNTIYF. CDR3 nucleotide sequence: TGTGCCAGCAGTTCGGGCTACAGCTCTGGAAACACCATATATTTT.

The rearrangement joins TRBV28 to TRBJ2-7; D possibly uses TRBD1 or TRBD2 (5 bases each). From germline, CDR1 is MDHEN and CDR2 SYDVKM. The CDR3 spans 13 residues. V was trimmed by 5 bases and J by 3 bases, leaving 11 bases between them. The CDR3, as DNA: TGTGCCAGCAGTCGGGGACGGGACTACGAGCAGTACTTC. Its translation is CASSRGRDYEQYF.

The rearrangement uses TRBV28 and TRBJ1-2; 8 nucleotides line up with TRBD1. CDR1 MDHEN and CDR2 SYDVKM come from the germline V gene. The CDR3 totals 12 residues. V lost 4 bases to trimming and J lost 10 bases; unmatched junction nucleotides: 5. The chain's CDR3 is CASSSGQASYTF. DNA of the CDR3: TGTGCCAGCAGTTCGGGACAGGCTTCCTACACCTTC.

CDR3 DNA: TGTGCCTGGGGGAGGACAGGGGGCAACGGGGCGGATACGCAGTATTTT. Translation: CAWGRTGGNGADTQYF. The chain recombines TRBV30 with TRBJ2-3; 11 nucleotides line up with TRBD1. This CDR3 region has 16 residues. The ends lost 5 bases at V and 6 bases at J; junction bases unmatched: 13. Germline V gives CDR1 GTSNPN, CDR2 SVGIG (reference sequence). Complete variable domain (other parts from reference TRBV30 and TRBJ2-3): SQTIHQWPATLVQPVGSPLSLECTVEGTSNPNLYWYRQAAGRGLQLLFYSVGIGQISSEVPQNLSASRPQDRQFILSSKKLLLSDSGFYLCAWGRTGGNGADTQYFGPGTRLTVL.

This chain uses TRBV7-2 with TRBJ2-1; TRBD2 aligns across 9 bases. V shed 3 bases and J 7 bases; nucleotides not matched to a gene: 4. This CDR3 contains 14 residues. Germline V CDR1 and CDR2: SGHTA, FQGNSA. CDR3 residues: CASSFLAGTNEQFF. DNA for the CDR3: TGTGCCAGCAGCTTCCTAGCGGGAACTAATGAGCAGTTCTTC.

DNA for the CDR3: TGTGCCAGCGGTGGTAACTCTGGAAACACCATATATTTT. Translation gives CASGGNSGNTIYF. V and J are TRBV6-6 and TRBJ1-3; D ambiguous. This CDR3 contains 13 residues. Germline lookup yields CDR1 MNHNY and CDR2 SVGAGI (reference sequence). V lost 8 bases and J lost 0, with 8 bases in between.

This chain's CDR3 is CASSRKPDTEAFF. In DNA form, the CDR3 reads TGTGCCAGCAGCCGGAAGCCGGACACTGAAGCTTTCTTT. V gene TRBV11-1 combines with J gene TRBJ1-1; D is ambiguous. The CDR3 is 13 amino acids. V shed 5 bases and J shed 3 bases, with 10 bases lying between them. Looked up from germline, CDR1 is SGHAT and CDR2 is FQDESV (reference sequence).

The V and J genes are TRBV29-1 and TRBJ2-3; D is unresolved. Germline CDR1 SQVTM, CDR2 ANQGSEA. V was clipped by 2 bases and J by 1 base, with 7 bases between them. CDR3 length equals 13 residues. The DNA for the CDR3 is TGCAGCGTTGAACAGTGGGGCACAGATACGCAGTATTTT. Its protein product is CSVEQWGTDTQYF.

There are a few counts of this clone. V usage is TRBV25-1 and J usage is TRBJ1-6, with D tentatively TRBD1 (6 bases). The CDR3 is 14 residues long. Trimming pared 5 bases from V and 6 bases from J, leaving 11 bases between. CDR1 is MGHDK and CDR2 is SYGVNS in the germline V gene. CDR3 nucleotides: TGTGCCAGCAGTCCTGGACAGTTTAATTCACCCCTCCACTTT. This gives the protein CASSPGQFNSPLHF.

The DNA of the CDR3 is TGTGCCAGCGGCTCGTACCAAGAGACCCAGTACTTC. It codes for CASGSYQETQYF. V gene TRBV2 combines with J gene TRBJ2-5; D gene unclear. Trimming took off 8 bases at V and 0 bases at J, with 7 bases between the two ends. The CDR3 covers 12 residues. Germline CDR1 is SNHLY and CDR2 is FYNNEI.